This T cell receptor beta chain was sequenced during a study of PD-L1 blockade in urothelial cancer. About the research overall: Samples came from 3 weeks, at the second dose, and 6 weeks into treatment. Median blood clonality was roughly 0.078, with some 89,000 unique TCRs.

This sample's time point: pretreatment peripheral blood. Synthetic TCR analog templates were added to each PCR reaction. Using immunoSEQ multiplex PCR, the repertoire was profiled, and TCRdb retains in-frame clones only, with some absent. Of 35,000 to 45,000 clones listed, 80% to 90% are singletons. V was trimmed by 1 base and J by 2 bases, leaving 14 bases between them. The CDR3 length is 16 residues. Germline V gene lookup returns CDR1 SGHTA and CDR2 FQGTGA. The material was PBMCs, obtained around atezolizumab (anti-PD-L1) treatment. This chain links TRBV7-3 with TRBJ2-5; TRBD2 is a possible D gene (7 bases). The origin of this receptor is a man aged 55 to 70 with urothelial cancer. In nucleotides, the CDR3 is TGTGCCAGCAGCTTAAGGTCCCGGGGGGCACAAGAGACCCAGTACTTC. It specifies CASSLRSRGAQETQYF.